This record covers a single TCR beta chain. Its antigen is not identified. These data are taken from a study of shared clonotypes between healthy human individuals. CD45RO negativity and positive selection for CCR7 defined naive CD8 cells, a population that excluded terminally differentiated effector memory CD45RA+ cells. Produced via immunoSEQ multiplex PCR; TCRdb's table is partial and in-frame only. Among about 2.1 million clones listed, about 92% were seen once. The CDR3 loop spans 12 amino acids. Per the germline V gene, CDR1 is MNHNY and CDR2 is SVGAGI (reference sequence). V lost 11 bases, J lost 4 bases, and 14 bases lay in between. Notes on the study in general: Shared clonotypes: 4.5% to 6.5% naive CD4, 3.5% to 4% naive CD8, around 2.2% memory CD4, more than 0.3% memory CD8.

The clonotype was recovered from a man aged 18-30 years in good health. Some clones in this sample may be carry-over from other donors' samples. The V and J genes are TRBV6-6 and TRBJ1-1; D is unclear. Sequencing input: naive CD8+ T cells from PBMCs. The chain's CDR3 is CAATGSTTEAFF. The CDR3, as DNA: TGTGCCGCCACGGGGTCAACCACTGAAGCTTTCTTT.